This T cell receptor (beta chain) was documented in a study of T cells in Graves' hyperthyroidism and ophthalmopathy. The CDR3 totals 13 residues. The V end was cut by 4 bases, the J end by 13 bases, with 14 bases between. Germline CDR1 reads SGHVS; CDR2 reads FQNEAQ. Amplification yielded TCR beta CDR3 regions, with RNA transcripts as the source. TCR CDR3 underwent first-round RT-PCR with the HTBI primer set. One entry per CDR3 protein, called by TCRdb with MiXCR from the multiplex PCR reads. Among about 540,000 distinct CDR3 sequences listed, about 43% were seen once. Each diagnosis drew on symptoms, thyroxine, TRAb, thyroid ultrasound and orbital computed tomography findings.

Sample: peripheral blood or thyroid tissue (not recorded which). This TCR derives from a woman aged 18-30 years with Graves' hyperthyroidism. The V call is TRBV7-8, the J call TRBJ1-6; D might be TRBD1 (5 bases). CDR3 in DNA: TGTGCCAGCAGCTCCCGCAGGAGGGGCCCCCTCCACTTT. This translates into CASSSRRRGPLHF.